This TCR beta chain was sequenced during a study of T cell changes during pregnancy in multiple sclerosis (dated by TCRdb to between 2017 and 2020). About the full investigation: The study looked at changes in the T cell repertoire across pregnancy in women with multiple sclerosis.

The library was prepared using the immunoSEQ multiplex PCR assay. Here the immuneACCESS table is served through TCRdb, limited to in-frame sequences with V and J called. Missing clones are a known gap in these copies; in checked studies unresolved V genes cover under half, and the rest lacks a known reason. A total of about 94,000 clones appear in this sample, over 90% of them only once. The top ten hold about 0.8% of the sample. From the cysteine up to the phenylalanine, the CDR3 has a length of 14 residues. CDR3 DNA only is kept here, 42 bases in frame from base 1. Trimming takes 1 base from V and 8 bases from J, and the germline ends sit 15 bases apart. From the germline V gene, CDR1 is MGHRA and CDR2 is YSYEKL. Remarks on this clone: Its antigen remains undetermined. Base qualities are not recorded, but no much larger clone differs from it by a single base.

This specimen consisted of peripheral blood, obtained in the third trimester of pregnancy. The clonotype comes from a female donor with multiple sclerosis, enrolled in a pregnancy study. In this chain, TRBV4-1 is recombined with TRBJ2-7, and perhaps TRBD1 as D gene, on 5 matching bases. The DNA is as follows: TGCGCCAGCAGCCAAGGAATCGGGCAGGGCCAGCAGTACTTC. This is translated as CASSQGIGQGQQYF.